The rows below give T cell receptor beta chains drawn from one sample of a study of T-cell reconstitution after alpha-beta-depleted transplantation in children. TCRdb re-called the PCR reads with MiXCR, one entry per CDR3 protein. The table records almost 400,000 distinct CDR3 sequences, around 21% of them present only once. This material consisted of PBMCs from the stem cell graft donor, taken from the stem cell graft. The receptor source for this set is a human donor who donated a stem cell graft to a child with acute myeloid leukemia. Each CDR3 is given with its conserved first and last residue. A D gene is named only where the DNA matches it firmly. The size of a clone is reported for some rows only, either as once, few or many, or as a class for expanded clones.

D: TRBD2; V: TRBV6-2/TRBV6-3; J: TRBJ2-1; size: -; length: 21; CDR3: CASTPLQLLAGVGRAYNEQFF; DNA: TGTGCCAGCACCCCACTTCAGTTATTAGCGGGAGTGGGGAGGGCCTACAATGAGCAGTTCTTC
D: -; V: TRBV29-1; J: TRBJ2-7; size: many; length: 10; CDR3: CSVDPGKQYF; DNA: TGCAGCGTTGATCCAGGGAAACAGTACTTC
D: -; V: TRBV7-6; J: TRBJ1-4; size: -; length: 16; CDR3: CASSPSGWSTNEKLFF; DNA: TGTGCCAGCAGCCCAAGTGGGTGGTCAACTAATGAAAAACTGTTTTTT
D: -; V: TRBV10-3; J: TRBJ1-1; size: -; length: 13; CDR3: CATRGGGRTEAFF; DNA: TGTGCCACCAGGGGAGGTGGGAGGACTGAAGCTTTCTTT
D: -; V: TRBV4-1; J: TRBJ1-3; size: few; length: 16; CDR3: CASSSGTTISGNTIYF; DNA: TGCGCCAGCAGTTCAGGGACCACGATCTCTGGAAACACCATATATTTT
D: TRBD1; V: TRBV28; J: TRBJ2-7; size: few; length: 15; CDR3: CASSTLGQAPDGQYF; DNA: TGTGCCAGCAGCACCTTAGGACAGGCCCCTGACGGGCAGTACTTC
D: TRBD2; V: TRBV20-1; J: TRBJ2-1; size: few; length: 15; CDR3: CSATSSAGDYNEQFF; DNA: TGCAGTGCTACGTCGTCGGCGGGAGACTACAATGAGCAGTTCTTC
D: TRBD2; V: TRBV5-1; J: TRBJ2-7; size: -; length: 15; CDR3: CASSLELAGVHEQYF; DNA: TGCGCCAGCAGCTTGGAACTAGCGGGAGTTCACGAGCAGTACTTC
D: TRBD1; V: TRBV29-1; J: TRBJ2-3; size: many; length: 13; CDR3: CSVGQGAEDTQYF; DNA: TGCAGCGTGGGACAGGGGGCAGAGGATACGCAGTATTTT
D: -; V: TRBV6-5; J: TRBJ2-5; size: -; length: 16; CDR3: CASSSLRDTLQETQYF; DNA: TGTGCCAGCAGTTCCCTCCGGGACACACTCCAAGAGACCCAGTACTTC
D: TRBD2; V: TRBV7-3; J: TRBJ2-3; size: few; length: 16; CDR3: CASSLGGAGSTDTQYF; DNA: TGTGCCAGCAGCTTAGGGGGAGCGGGATCCACAGATACGCAGTATTTT
D: -; V: TRBV13; J: TRBJ2-7; size: few; length: 14; CDR3: CASSFRSSSYEQYF; DNA: TGTGCCAGCAGCTTCAGGTCAAGCTCCTACGAGCAGTACTTC
D: -; V: TRBV20-1; J: TRBJ2-1; size: -; length: 16; CDR3: CSVKIFGEDSYNEQFF; DNA: TGCAGCGTCAAAATCTTCGGGGAGGATTCCTACAATGAGCAGTTCTTC
D: -; V: TRBV7-9; J: TRBJ2-7; size: -; length: 15; CDR3: CASSSSGLGRYEQYF; DNA: TGTGCCAGCAGCTCGAGTGGGCTGGGACGCTACGAGCAGTACTTC
D: -; V: TRBV27; J: TRBJ2-2; size: -; length: 15; CDR3: CASSSWPPGTGELFF; DNA: TGTGCCAGCAGTTCTTGGCCTCCGGGCACCGGGGAGCTGTTTTTT
D: TRBD2; V: TRBV27; J: TRBJ2-1; size: -; length: 15; CDR3: CASSWVRGRLDEQFF; DNA: TGTGCCAGCAGTTGGGTTCGCGGGAGGTTGGATGAGCAGTTCTTC
D: -; V: TRBV28; J: TRBJ1-1; size: -; length: 14; CDR3: CASSSGQPWAEAFF; DNA: TGTGCCAGCAGCTCCGGACAGCCGTGGGCTGAAGCTTTCTTT
D: -; V: TRBV6-1; J: TRBJ2-1; size: many; length: 14; CDR3: CASQWQGPHNEQFF; DNA: TGTGCCAGCCAGTGGCAGGGACCGCACAATGAGCAGTTCTTC
D: -; V: TRBV12-3/TRBV12-4; J: TRBJ1-2; size: -; length: 13; CDR3: CASRQSEVYGYTF; DNA: TGTGCCAGCAGGCAATCAGAGGTCTATGGCTACACCTTC
D: -; V: TRBV5-8; J: TRBJ2-3; size: few; length: 16; CDR3: CASSPTPGASTDTQYF; DNA: TGTGCCAGCAGCCCCACCCCGGGGGCTAGCACAGATACGCAGTATTTT
D: -; V: TRBV20-1; J: TRBJ1-4; size: -; length: 14; CDR3: CSARVVSLNEKLFF; DNA: TGCAGTGCTAGAGTGGTATCTCTTAATGAAAAACTGTTTTTT
D: TRBD2; V: TRBV29-1; J: TRBJ2-1; size: many; length: 10; CDR3: CSAQREGQFF; DNA: TGCAGCGCCCAGCGGGAGGGCCAGTTCTTC
D: TRBD1; V: TRBV20-1; J: TRBJ2-2; size: many; length: 14; CDR3: CSARTGGNTGELFF; DNA: TGCAGTGCTAGGACAGGGGGAAACACCGGGGAGCTGTTTTTT
D: -; V: TRBV5-5; J: TRBJ1-1; size: few; length: 14; CDR3: CASSLADGNTEAFF; DNA: TGTGCCAGCAGCTTGGCCGACGGGAACACTGAAGCTTTCTTT
D: TRBD1; V: TRBV12-3/TRBV12-4; J: TRBJ2-1; size: few; length: 15; CDR3: CASSRRGTGVNEQFF; DNA: TGTGCCAGCAGTCGAAGAGGGACAGGGGTCAATGAGCAGTTCTTC
D: -; V: TRBV20-1; J: TRBJ2-1; size: many; length: 12; CDR3: CSGGTAYNEQFF; DNA: TGCAGTGGCGGGACGGCCTACAATGAGCAGTTCTTC
D: -; V: TRBV24-1; J: TRBJ2-5; size: many; length: 15; CDR3: CATSDPGHGEETQYF; DNA: TGTGCCACCAGTGATCCGGGACACGGGGAAGAGACCCAGTACTTC
D: TRBD2; V: TRBV20-1; J: TRBJ2-2; size: few; length: 18; CDR3: CSARPGLAGGPGTGELFF; DNA: TGCAGTGCGAGGCCGGGACTAGCGGGAGGGCCGGGCACCGGGGAGCTGTTTTTT
D: TRBD2; V: TRBV27; J: TRBJ2-7; size: -; length: 15; CDR3: CASSKTSGRSYEQYF; DNA: TGTGCCAGCAGCAAGACTAGCGGGAGGTCCTACGAGCAGTACTTC
D: -; V: TRBV7-2; J: TRBJ1-6; size: -; length: 14; CDR3: CASSLHPPDSPLHF; DNA: TGTGCCAGCAGCTTACACCCTCCGGATTCACCCCTCCACTTT
D: TRBD2; V: TRBV7-9; J: TRBJ2-7; size: once; length: 13; CDR3: CASSGTSTYEQYF; DNA: TGTGCCAGCAGCGGGACTAGCACATACGAGCAGTACTTC
D: -; V: TRBV6-2/TRBV6-3; J: TRBJ2-7; size: few; length: 13; CDR3: CASSSWLDYEQYF; DNA: TGTGCCAGCTCGTCCTGGCTAGACTACGAGCAGTACTTC
D: TRBD2; V: TRBV15; J: TRBJ2-1; size: -; length: 14; CDR3: CATTGTSEYNEQFF; DNA: TGTGCCACCACTGGGACTAGCGAGTACAATGAGCAGTTCTTC
D: -; V: TRBV12-3/TRBV12-4; J: TRBJ2-5; size: few; length: 13; CDR3: CASSTASIETQYF; DNA: TGTGCCAGCAGTACCGCTAGTATTGAGACCCAGTACTTC
D: -; V: TRBV2; J: TRBJ2-1; size: many; length: 15; CDR3: CASSESEGRYNEQFF; DNA: TGTGCCAGCAGTGAAAGCGAGGGGAGATACAATGAGCAGTTCTTC
D: -; V: TRBV5-1; J: TRBJ2-1; size: many; length: 14; CDR3: CASSMQGSYNEQFF; DNA: TGCGCCAGCAGTATGCAGGGGTCTTACAATGAGCAGTTCTTC
D: -; V: TRBV5-1; J: TRBJ2-3; size: -; length: 15; CDR3: CASSLRDSHTDTQYF; DNA: TGCGCCAGCAGCTTGCGGGACTCACACACAGATACGCAGTATTTT
D: -; V: TRBV27; J: TRBJ1-1; size: many; length: 14; CDR3: CASSLSFRNTEAFF; DNA: TGTGCCAGCAGTTTAAGTTTCAGGAACACTGAAGCTTTCTTT
D: TRBD1; V: TRBV7-9; J: TRBJ2-5; size: -; length: 16; CDR3: CASSWGTGVLGETQYF; DNA: TGTGCCAGCAGCTGGGGGACAGGGGTTCTCGGGGAGACCCAGTACTTC
D: TRBD1; V: TRBV5-1; J: TRBJ1-5; size: few; length: 13; CDR3: CASSSDRGQPQHF; DNA: TGCGCCAGCAGCTCGGACAGGGGTCAGCCCCAGCATTTT
D: TRBD2; V: TRBV20-1; J: TRBJ2-1; size: -; length: 15; CDR3: CSASVPGLASGEQFF; DNA: TGCAGTGCTAGTGTTCCGGGACTAGCGTCGGGGGAGCAGTTCTTC
D: TRBD2; V: TRBV20-1; J: TRBJ2-3; size: many; length: 18; CDR3: CSATPGTSGSGDEDTQYF; DNA: TGCAGTGCAACACCCGGGACTAGCGGGAGCGGGGACGAAGATACGCAGTATTTT
D: TRBD2; V: TRBV7-2; J: TRBJ2-3; size: many; length: 16; CDR3: CASSLGLAGGTDTQYF; DNA: TGTGCCAGCAGCCTGGGACTAGCGGGAGGCACAGATACGCAGTATTTT
D: -; V: TRBV29-1; J: TRBJ1-1; size: many; length: 12; CDR3: CSVELGNAEAFF; DNA: TGCAGCGTTGAACTGGGAAACGCTGAAGCTTTCTTT
D: -; V: TRBV4-2; J: TRBJ2-3; size: few; length: 15; CDR3: CASSQERRGTDTQYF; DNA: TGTGCCAGCAGCCAAGAGCGGAGAGGCACAGATACGCAGTATTTT
D: TRBD2; V: TRBV12-3/TRBV12-4; J: TRBJ2-5; size: few; length: 15; CDR3: CASSRITSGTETQYF; DNA: TGTGCCAGCAGTCGTATTACTAGCGGGACTGAGACCCAGTACTTC
D: -; V: TRBV5-1; J: TRBJ2-5; size: few; length: 14; CDR3: CASSPRGRGETQYF; DNA: TGCGCCAGCAGCCCCCGAGGCCGGGGAGAGACCCAGTACTTC
D: TRBD2; V: TRBV27; J: TRBJ2-1; size: -; length: 14; CDR3: CASRWTSGKNEQFF; DNA: TGTGCCAGCCGGTGGACTAGCGGGAAGAATGAGCAGTTCTTC